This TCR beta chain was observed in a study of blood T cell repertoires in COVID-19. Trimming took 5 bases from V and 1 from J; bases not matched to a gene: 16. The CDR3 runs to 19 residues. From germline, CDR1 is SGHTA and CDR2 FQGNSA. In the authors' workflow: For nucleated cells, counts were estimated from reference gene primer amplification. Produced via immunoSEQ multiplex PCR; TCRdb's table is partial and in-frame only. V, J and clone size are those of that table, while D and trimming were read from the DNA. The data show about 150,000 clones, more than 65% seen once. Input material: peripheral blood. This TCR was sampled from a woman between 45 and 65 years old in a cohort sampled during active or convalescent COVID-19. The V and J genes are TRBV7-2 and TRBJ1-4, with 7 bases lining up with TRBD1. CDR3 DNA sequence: TGTGCCAGCAGCCCCAGGAGGGGGGACAGCTCCCTAACTAATGAAAAACTGTTTTTT. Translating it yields CASSPRRGDSSLTNEKLFF.